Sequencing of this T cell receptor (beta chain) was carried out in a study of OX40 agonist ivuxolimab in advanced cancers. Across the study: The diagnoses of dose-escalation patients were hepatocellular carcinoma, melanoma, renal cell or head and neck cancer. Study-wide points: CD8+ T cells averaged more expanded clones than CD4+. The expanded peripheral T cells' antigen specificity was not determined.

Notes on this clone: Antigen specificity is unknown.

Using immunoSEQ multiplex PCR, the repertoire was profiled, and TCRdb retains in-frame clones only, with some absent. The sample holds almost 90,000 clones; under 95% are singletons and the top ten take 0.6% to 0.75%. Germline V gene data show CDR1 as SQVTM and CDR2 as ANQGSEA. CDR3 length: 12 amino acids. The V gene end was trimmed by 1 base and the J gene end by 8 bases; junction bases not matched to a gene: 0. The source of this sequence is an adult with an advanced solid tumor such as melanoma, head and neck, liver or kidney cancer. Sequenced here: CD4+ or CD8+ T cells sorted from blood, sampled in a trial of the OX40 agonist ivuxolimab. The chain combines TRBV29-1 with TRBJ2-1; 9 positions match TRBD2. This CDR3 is CSVEGTSDEQFF. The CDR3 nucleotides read TGCAGCGTTGAAGGGACTAGCGATGAGCAGTTCTTC.